The 25 T cell receptor beta chains below all came from one sample that was sequenced in a study of blood T cell repertoires in COVID-19. Profiled with immunoSEQ multiplex PCR; TCRdb holds only in-frame clones, not every one. The sample contains around 250,000 clones, over 70% of which appear only once. The sample taken for sequencing was PBMCs or T cells enriched from blood (not recorded which). The receptors stem from a middle-aged woman who had been exposed to COVID-19.

The rearrangement links TRBV3-1 (or the pseudogene TRBV3-2) to TRBJ1-1; D is possibly TRBD1 (6 bases). This CDR3 has 15 amino acids. Germline values: CDR1 LGHDT, CDR2 YNNKEL (reference sequence). V lost 1 base to trimming and J lost 10 bases, with 19 bases between them. The CDR3 nucleotides are TGTGCCAGCAGCCAAGGGGGGAGGGGGGCTGGTGGAGCTTTCTTT. Translating it yields CASSQGGRGAGGAFF.

This chain links TRBV7-3 with TRBJ1-1, with D unclear. The CDR3 consists of 14 residues. The germline gives CDR1 SGHTA, CDR2 FQGTGA. The ends were cut back, 5 bases at V and 0 bases at J, with 10 bases in the middle. In nucleotides, the CDR3 is TGTGCCAGCAGCCCCAGTAGCATGAACACTGAAGCTTTCTTT. Protein sequence: CASSPSSMNTEAFF.

The V and J genes are TRBV14 and TRBJ2-3; 8 nucleotides align to TRBD1. CDR1 and CDR2 from the germline V gene are SGHDN and FVKESK. The trim removed 0 bases at V and 0 bases at J, leaving 5 bases unmatched. This CDR3 has 17 amino acids. Here the CDR3 reads CASSQDGNRGSTDTQYF. The CDR3 coding sequence is TGTGCCAGCAGCCAAGATGGGAACAGGGGGAGCACAGATACGCAGTATTTT.

This chain connects TRBV6-5 to TRBJ1-4; 7 bases agree with TRBD1. The CDR3 sequence is 14 residues long. Germline CDR1 MNHEY, CDR2 SVGAGI. J was trimmed by 0 bases and V by 7 bases; bases with no gene match: 2. The CDR3 DNA follows: TGTGCCAGCACCACAGGGGCAACTAATGAAAAACTGTTTTTT. Protein sequence: CASTTGATNEKLFF.

The chain joins TRBV19 to TRBJ2-1, with D unclear. CDR3 size: 12 residues. V lost 5 bases to trimming and J lost 4 bases, with 6 bases between them. Germline-derived CDR1 and CDR2 are LNHDA and SQIVND (reference sequence). The CDR3 DNA sequence: TGTGCCAGTAGTGGTAGATACAATGAGCAGTTCTTC. Translating it yields CASSGRYNEQFF.

The chain recombines TRBV13 with TRBJ1-6, with D unresolved. Trimming removed 3 bases at V and 9 bases at J, with 12 bases between. CDR3 size: 14 residues. Germline V gene sequence: CDR1 PRHDT, CDR2 FYEKMQ (reference sequence). The CDR3 DNA reads as TGTGCCAGCAGCTTGGTTTCAGAGCGTTCACCCCTCCACTTT. Its protein product is CASSLVSERSPLHF.

This chain joins TRBV19 and TRBJ1-2, with D perhaps matching TRBD1 (6 bases). From germline, CDR1 is LNHDA and CDR2 SQIVND (reference sequence). With 0 bases removed from V and 4 bases from J, the gap between germline ends came to 6 bases. This CDR3 comprises 13 residues. The CDR3 DNA is TGTGCCAGTAGTATAGAAGGGGGCTATGGCTACACCTTC. Amino acid sequence: CASSIEGGYGYTF.

V usage is TRBV7-2 and J usage is TRBJ2-2; D might be TRBD2 (5 bases). Trimming took off 1 base at V and 6 bases at J, with 9 bases between the two ends. There are 14 residues in the CDR3. CDR1 is SGHTA and CDR2 is FQGNSA in the germline V gene. DNA of the CDR3: TGTGCCAGCAGCTTAGTAGGGCGGGCCGGGGAGCTGTTTTTT. Encoded protein: CASSLVGRAGELFF.

The chain couples TRBV3-1 (or the pseudogene TRBV3-2) to TRBJ2-7, with 8 nucleotides matching TRBD2. CDR3 length equals 15 residues. V was clipped by 1 base and J by 3 bases; unmatched bases: 5. CDR1 and CDR2 from the germline V gene are LGHDT and YNNKEL (reference sequence). Here the CDR3 DNA reads TGTGCCAGCAGCCAAGGGCTAGCGGGTGGCTACGAGCAGTACGTC. Amino acid sequence: CASSQGLAGGYEQYV.

V gene TRBV3-1 (or the pseudogene TRBV3-2) combines with J gene TRBJ2-5; TRBD2 agrees at 8 bases. J gave up 7 bases and V 4 bases, and 14 bases lay outside the gene matches. This CDR3 region has 16 residues. Germline CDR1 is LGHDT and CDR2 is YNNKEL (reference sequence). The CDR3 loop is CASSLRPSGPPGTQYF. The DNA of the CDR3 is TGTGCCAGCAGCCTACGGCCTAGCGGGCCCCCCGGGACCCAGTACTTC.

This clone occurred once. The rearrangement links TRBV30 to TRBJ1-3; D is uncertain. Trimming stripped 5 bases from V and 0 bases from J, with 8 bases between. The CDR3 runs to 13 residues. Germline CDR1 reads GTSNPN; CDR2 reads SVGIG (reference sequence). CDR3 loop: CAWGPGSGNTIYF. CDR3 sequence (DNA): TGTGCCTGGGGGCCCGGCTCTGGAAACACCATATATTTT. Together with reference TRBV30 and TRBJ1-3, the CDR3 gives the full variable domain: SQTIHQWPATLVQPVGSPLSLECTVEGTSNPNLYWYRQAAGRGLQLLFYSVGIGQISSEVPQNLSASRPQDRQFILSSKKLLLSDSGFYLCAWGPGSGNTIYFGEGSWLTVV.

This clone was detected once. The chain carries TRBV15 and TRBJ1-1; 8 bases agree with TRBD1. V shed 2 bases and J 8 bases; nucleotides not matched to a gene: 4. Germline values: CDR1 LNHNV, CDR2 YYDKDF (reference sequence). The CDR3 consists of 13 residues. DNA of the CDR3: TGTGCCACCAGCAGAAATCAGGGGGCCGAAGCTTTCTTT. This gives the protein CATSRNQGAEAFF.

This clone showed up just once. The chain recombines TRBV30 with TRBJ1-1; TRBD1 matches 8 bases. The CDR3 runs 11 residues. Per the germline V gene, CDR1 is GTSNPN and CDR2 is SVGIG (reference sequence). Losses at the gene ends were 7 bases for V and 7 bases for J; bases not matched to a gene: 5. The CDR3 sequence: CASTGGREAFF. The CDR3 DNA reads as TGTGCCTCTACAGGGGGACGTGAAGCTTTCTTT.

The gene calls are TRBV10-3 and TRBJ2-5; TRBD2 aligns across 8 bases. Trimming took 6 bases from V and 2 from J; bases not matched to a gene: 5. The germline V gene has CDR1 ENHRY and CDR2 SYGVKD. The CDR3 totals 14 residues. The DNA for the CDR3 is TGTGCCATCAGCCAAACTAGCGGACAAGAGACCCAGTACTTC. As protein: CAISQTSGQETQYF.

The chain combines TRBV19 with TRBJ2-1, with TRBD1 identical over 8 bases. J gave up 7 bases and V 6 bases, and 11 bases lay outside the gene matches. Germline-derived CDR1 and CDR2 are LNHDA and SQIVND (reference sequence). The CDR3 totals 15 residues. The CDR3 protein is CASRSTGVWSNEQFF. The CDR3, as DNA: TGTGCCAGTAGATCGACAGGGGTTTGGTCGAATGAGCAGTTCTTC.

The V call is TRBV4-1, the J call TRBJ1-2, with no clear D. The CDR3 sequence is 14 residues long. Between the trimmed V and J ends, which lost 3 bases and 6 bases, there was a span of 14 bases. The V gene's germline CDR1 is MGHRA and CDR2 YSYEKL. The CDR3 sequence is CASSHPPERNGYTF. CDR3 DNA sequence: TGCGCCAGCAGCCACCCCCCGGAGAGGAATGGCTACACCTTC.

CDR3 residues: CASSQGTSGRAIETQYF. The CDR3 bases are TGCGCCAGCAGCCAAGGAACCTCAGGGAGGGCAATAGAGACCCAGTACTTC. The V call is TRBV4-3, the J call TRBJ2-5; 7 nucleotides agree with TRBD2. This CDR3 contains 17 residues. Germline CDR1 is LGHNA and CDR2 is YSLEER. V lost 1 base to trimming and J lost 4 bases; unmatched junction nucleotides: 12.

The chain links TRBV21-1 to TRBJ1-3; TRBD1 is the table's D call, not checked against the DNA. TRBV21-1 constitutes a pseudogene. The CDR3 loop spans 16 amino acids. This CDR3 reads CASSFGRELSGNTIYF. CDR3 nucleotides: TGTGCCAGCAGCTTCGGCAGGGAACTCTCTGGAAACACCATATATTTT.

The CDR3 spells CASSEAGQGSSYEQYF. CDR3 bases: TGTGCCAGCAGTGAAGCAGGGCAGGGAAGCTCCTACGAGCAGTACTTC. The J gene is TRBJ2-7, the V gene TRBV6-1; D may be TRBD1 (5 bases). Germline CDR1 is MNHNS and CDR2 is SASEGT. V lost 0 bases and J 0 bases, leaving 12 bases between the germline ends. The CDR3 spans 16 residues.

CDR3: CASSWGQGNTEAFF. As DNA, the CDR3 is TGCGCCAGCAGCTGGGGACAGGGAAACACTGAAGCTTTCTTT. J is TRBJ1-1 and V is TRBV5-1, with 9 bases that match TRBD1. Germline V gives CDR1 SGHRS, CDR2 YFSETQ. The CDR3 spans 14 residues. J gave up 2 bases and V 3 bases, and 2 bases lay outside the gene matches.

The gene calls are TRBV27 and TRBJ2-3; D is possibly TRBD1 (6 bases). The germline CDR1 and CDR2 sequences are MNHEY and SMNVEV (reference sequence). Trimming removed 2 bases at V and 4 bases at J, with 19 bases between. This CDR3 comprises 17 residues. The CDR3 spells CASSLSPPGRGPDTQYF. CDR3 coding DNA: TGTGCCAGCAGTTTAAGTCCCCCGGGCAGGGGCCCAGATACGCAGTATTTT.

The CDR3 bases are TGCAGCGTTGGGGACAGGGGGCGAGATACGCAGTATTTT. Translating gives CSVGDRGRDTQYF. The chain has TRBV29-1 and TRBJ2-3; 12 bases match TRBD1. This CDR3 has 13 residues. Germline CDR1 SQVTM, CDR2 ANQGSEA. The V and J ends lost 4 bases and 5 bases, in that order; junction bases with no gene match: 1.

The genes are TRBV5-6 and TRBJ1-1; D unresolved. The CDR3 is 13 amino acids. V shed 1 base and J shed 6 bases, with 10 bases lying between them. The V gene's germline CDR1 is SGHDT and CDR2 YYEEEE. CDR3: CASSLPASPEAFF. The CDR3 coding sequence is TGTGCCAGCAGCTTGCCAGCGAGCCCTGAAGCTTTCTTT.

The chain uses TRBV5-8 and TRBJ1-3; D is ambiguous. Germline V gene sequence: CDR1 SGHTS, CDR2 YDEGEE. The V end was cut by 1 base, the J end by 4 bases, with 9 bases between. The CDR3 runs to 14 residues. CDR3 protein: CASSLMAYGNTIYF. CDR3 coding DNA: TGTGCCAGCAGCTTGATGGCATACGGAAACACCATATATTTT.

Note on this clone: Sequence at one end of the junction differs from germline and may be a read error. The V gene is TRBV5-1, the J gene TRBJ2-3, with 7 bases fitting TRBD2. The CDR3 is 16 amino acids. Germline CDR1 reads SGHRS; CDR2 reads YFSETQ. CDR3 amino acids: CASRPGGSHVWDTQYF. The CDR3 DNA sequence: TGTGCCAGCAGACCCGGGGGGTCTCACGTATGGGATACGCAGTATTTT.